This is a list of T cell receptor beta chains from one sample in a study of T cells after yellow fever vaccination. MiXCR, run by TCRdb on the 5' RACE reads, gives a single entry per CDR3 protein. The sample shows roughly 400,000 distinct CDR3 sequences, under 20% of them seen only once. The sample here was PBMCs, taken before the yellow fever booster vaccination. The receptors were sampled from a man aged 18 to 29 who received the YFV17D yellow fever vaccine. The conserved cysteine and the conserved F or W are not part of the CDR3 here. Some rows have no size entry. The others give once, few or many, or a class for an expanded clone.

abundance: few; v_gene: TRBV7-3; CDR3aa: ASSSSPPGLDTQY
abundance: NA; v_gene: TRBV5-6; CDR3aa: ASSLALGSQSYEQY
abundance: NA; v_gene: TRBV28; CDR3aa: ASCRGPNQPQH
abundance: NA; v_gene: TRBV7-9; CDR3aa: ASSPGVGNIQY
abundance: NA; v_gene: TRBV2; CDR3aa: ASSGTGSPLH
abundance: few; v_gene: TRBV12-3/TRBV12-4; CDR3aa: ASSPVAGGEETQY
abundance: NA; v_gene: TRBV28; CDR3aa: ASSPIGGFRNQPQH
abundance: NA; v_gene: TRBV20-1; CDR3aa: SAIYGWAEAF
abundance: many; v_gene: TRBV7-2; CDR3aa: ASSAVGGVSQETQY
abundance: NA; v_gene: TRBV5-1; CDR3aa: ASSLDNFHTYEQY
abundance: NA; v_gene: TRBV20-1; CDR3aa: SAESSGGQETQY
abundance: NA; v_gene: TRBV5-4; CDR3aa: ASSLVGPGTEAF
abundance: many; v_gene: TRBV6-1; CDR3aa: ASSGNGHQETQY
abundance: few; v_gene: TRBV3-1; CDR3aa: ASSQGAQMNQPQH
abundance: NA; v_gene: TRBV7-9; CDR3aa: ASSHWTGRTQY
abundance: many; v_gene: TRBV6-5; CDR3aa: ASSYGVSNQPQH
abundance: few; v_gene: TRBV5-1; CDR3aa: ASSLARGRGQETQY
abundance: many; v_gene: TRBV5-1; CDR3aa: ASSLVMGTDTQY
abundance: few; v_gene: TRBV4-1; CDR3aa: ASSQNSGNTIY
abundance: few; v_gene: TRBV5-1; CDR3aa: ASSVGHENTGELF
abundance: NA; v_gene: TRBV3-1; CDR3aa: ASSHVSRAQY
abundance: few; v_gene: TRBV27; CDR3aa: ASSLQLSSSYEQY
abundance: few; v_gene: TRBV6-5; CDR3aa: ASSYRPQGPSINYGYT
abundance: NA; v_gene: TRBV12-3/TRBV12-4; CDR3aa: ASSRQISGANVLT
abundance: NA; v_gene: TRBV12-3/TRBV12-4; CDR3aa: ATRRGWENTEAF
abundance: NA; v_gene: TRBV7-3; CDR3aa: ASSPRLGVNYNEQF
abundance: NA; v_gene: TRBV5-6; CDR3aa: ASSWDRGNSPLH
abundance: NA; v_gene: TRBV29-1; CDR3aa: SVEGGLGVQETQY
abundance: NA; v_gene: TRBV4-2; CDR3aa: ASSQEGLDTQY
abundance: few; v_gene: TRBV7-2; CDR3aa: ASSFYVGEQY
abundance: NA; v_gene: TRBV5-1; CDR3aa: ASSPRPPQETQY
abundance: few; v_gene: TRBV11-2; CDR3aa: ASSSGQGPQKQY
abundance: few; v_gene: TRBV12-3/TRBV12-4; CDR3aa: ASSFGGPAVTS
abundance: NA; v_gene: TRBV5-5; CDR3aa: ASSLEQGGGDTQY
abundance: NA; v_gene: TRBV5-6; CDR3aa: ASSFNDGYT
abundance: few; v_gene: TRBV20-1; CDR3aa: SAYETGGFQPQH